This T cell receptor beta chain was captured in a study of blood T cell repertoires in COVID-19. Study-level information: COVID-19 samples, acute and convalescent, were from the United States, Italy and Spain.

Enrollees, about 18 to 90 years old, lived in about two dozen US areas. Participant-given clinical history determined each cohort assignment. Sequencing used immunoSEQ multiplex PCR; TCRdb keeps in-frame clones, though not all of them. The repertoire holds tens of thousands of clones, with about four fifths as singletons. Sequenced material: PBMCs or T cells enriched from blood (not recorded which). The sequence derives from a woman between 35 and 50 years old with acute COVID-19.

The CDR3 loop reads CSAPGANVLTF. DNA of the CDR3: TGCAGTGCCCCGGGGGCCAACGTCCTGACTTTC. The V and J genes are TRBV20-1 and TRBJ2-6; D remains unclear. The germline CDR1 and CDR2 sequences are DFQATT and SNEGSKA (reference sequence). The ends were cut back, 6 bases at V and 4 bases at J, with 4 bases in the middle. CDR3 length: 11 residues.